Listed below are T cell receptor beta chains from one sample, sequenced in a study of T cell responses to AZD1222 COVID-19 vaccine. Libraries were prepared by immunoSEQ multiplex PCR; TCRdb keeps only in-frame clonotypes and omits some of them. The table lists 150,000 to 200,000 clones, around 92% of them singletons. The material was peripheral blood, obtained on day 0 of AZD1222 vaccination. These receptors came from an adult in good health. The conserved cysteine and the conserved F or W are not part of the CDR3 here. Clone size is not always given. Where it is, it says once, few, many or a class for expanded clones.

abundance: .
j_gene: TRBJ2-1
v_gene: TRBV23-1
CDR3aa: ASINRGVAYNEQF

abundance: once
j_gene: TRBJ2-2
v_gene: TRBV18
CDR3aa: ASSDRVGSTGELF

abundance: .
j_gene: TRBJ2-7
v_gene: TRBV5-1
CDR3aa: ASRQEMGLAGLYEQY

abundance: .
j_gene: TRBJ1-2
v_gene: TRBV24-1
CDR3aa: ATSSDSNYGYT

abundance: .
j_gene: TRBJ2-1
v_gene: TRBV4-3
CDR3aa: ASSQSPGTYNEQF

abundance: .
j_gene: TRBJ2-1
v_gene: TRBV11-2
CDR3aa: ASSLRTSGGSNEQF

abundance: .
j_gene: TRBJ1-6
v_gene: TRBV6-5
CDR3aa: ASTRQGYNSPLH

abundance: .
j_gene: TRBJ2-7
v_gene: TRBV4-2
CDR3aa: ASSQAASAAYEQY

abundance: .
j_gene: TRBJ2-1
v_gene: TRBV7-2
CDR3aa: ASSVGTGDAF

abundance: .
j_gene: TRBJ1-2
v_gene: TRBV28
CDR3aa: ASQGDGRIYGYT

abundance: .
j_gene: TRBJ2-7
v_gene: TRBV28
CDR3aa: ASTQLAPSFEQY

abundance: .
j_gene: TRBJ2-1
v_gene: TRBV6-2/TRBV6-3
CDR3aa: ASSLYRPSGSGNEQF

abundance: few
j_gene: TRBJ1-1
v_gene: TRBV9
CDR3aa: ASSQGQGMNTEAF

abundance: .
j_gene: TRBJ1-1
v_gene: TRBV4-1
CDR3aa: ASSGRTVDNTEAF

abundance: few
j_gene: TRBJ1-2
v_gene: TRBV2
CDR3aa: ASSERQGISGYT

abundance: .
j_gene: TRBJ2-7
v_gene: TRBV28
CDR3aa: ASSSDRGLDEQY

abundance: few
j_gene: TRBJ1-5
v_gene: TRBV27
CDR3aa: ASSPTPGTAFNQPQH

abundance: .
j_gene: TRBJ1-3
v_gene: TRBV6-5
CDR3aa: ASSYRTGTGNTIY

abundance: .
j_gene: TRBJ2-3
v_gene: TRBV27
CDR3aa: ASSFFGDTQY

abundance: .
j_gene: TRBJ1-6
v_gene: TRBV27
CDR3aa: ASSFTGGRTSSYNSPLH

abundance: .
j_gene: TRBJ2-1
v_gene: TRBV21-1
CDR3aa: ASSAPETSGRASSYNEQF

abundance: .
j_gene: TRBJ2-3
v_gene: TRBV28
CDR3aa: ASSLNPGNPDTQY

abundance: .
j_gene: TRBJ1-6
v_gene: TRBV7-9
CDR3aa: ASSFGDNSPLH

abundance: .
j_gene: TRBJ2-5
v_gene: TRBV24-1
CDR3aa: ATSHQLGSQETQY

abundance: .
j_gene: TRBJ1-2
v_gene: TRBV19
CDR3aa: ASTTGGGPPDGYT

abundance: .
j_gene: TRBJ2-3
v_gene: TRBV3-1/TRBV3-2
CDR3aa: ASAAGGEGRVY

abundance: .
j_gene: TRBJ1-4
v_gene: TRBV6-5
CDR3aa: ASSYSGGDNEKLF

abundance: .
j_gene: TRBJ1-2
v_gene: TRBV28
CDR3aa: ASRSGQGPFRYT

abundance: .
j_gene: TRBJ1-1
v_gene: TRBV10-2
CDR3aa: ASSVGGRTEAF

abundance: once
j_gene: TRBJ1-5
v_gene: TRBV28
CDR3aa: ATQTSGNQPQH

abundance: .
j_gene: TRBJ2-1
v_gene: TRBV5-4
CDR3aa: ASSLSDNEQF

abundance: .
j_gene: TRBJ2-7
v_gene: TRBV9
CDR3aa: ASSVGPDRSYEQY

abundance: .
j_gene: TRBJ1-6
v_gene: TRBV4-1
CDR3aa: ASSHTGTNSPLH

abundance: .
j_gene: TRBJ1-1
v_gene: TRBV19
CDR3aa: ASSIATPRVDTEAF

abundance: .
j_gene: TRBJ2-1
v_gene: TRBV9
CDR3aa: ASNGGNYNEQF

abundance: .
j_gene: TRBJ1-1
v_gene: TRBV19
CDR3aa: ATAERTEAF

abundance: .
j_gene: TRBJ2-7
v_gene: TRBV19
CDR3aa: ASSSTYEQY

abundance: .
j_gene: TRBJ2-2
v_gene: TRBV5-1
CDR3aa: ASTQGRTGELF

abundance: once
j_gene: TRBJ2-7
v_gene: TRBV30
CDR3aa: AWSVTGKEYEQY

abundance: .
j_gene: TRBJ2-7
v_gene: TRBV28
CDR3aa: ASRTRQGVSYEQY

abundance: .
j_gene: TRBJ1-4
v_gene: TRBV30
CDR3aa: AWSAYRGLDEKLF

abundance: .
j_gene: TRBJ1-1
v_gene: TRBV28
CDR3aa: ASSSSPTEAF

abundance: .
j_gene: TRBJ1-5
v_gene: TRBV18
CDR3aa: ASSPVAGQGDSNQPQH

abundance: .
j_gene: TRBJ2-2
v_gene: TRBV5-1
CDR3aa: ASSFQTGRSTGELF

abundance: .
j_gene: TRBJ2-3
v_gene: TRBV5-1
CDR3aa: ASIEGDSDTQY

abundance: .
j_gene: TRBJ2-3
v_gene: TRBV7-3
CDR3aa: ASSPDGAGGPSAFRTDTQY

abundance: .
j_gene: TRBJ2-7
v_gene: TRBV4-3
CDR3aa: ASSQLAGDSYEQY

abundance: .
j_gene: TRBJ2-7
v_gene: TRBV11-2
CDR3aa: ASSVDRVEQY

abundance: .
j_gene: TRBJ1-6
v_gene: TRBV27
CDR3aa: ASSLSSPPGASPLH

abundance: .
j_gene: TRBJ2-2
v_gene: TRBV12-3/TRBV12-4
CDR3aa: ASDSLHGELF

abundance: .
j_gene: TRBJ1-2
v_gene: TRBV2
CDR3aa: ASSPRSRDYLNGYT

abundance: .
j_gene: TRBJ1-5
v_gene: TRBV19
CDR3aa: ASRLDRVGQPQH

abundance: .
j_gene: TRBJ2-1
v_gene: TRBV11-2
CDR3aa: ASSSEREGSYNEQF

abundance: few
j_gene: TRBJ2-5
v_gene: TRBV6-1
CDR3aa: ASSESSGRARETQY

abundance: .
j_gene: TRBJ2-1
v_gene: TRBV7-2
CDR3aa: ASTPGGSYNEQF

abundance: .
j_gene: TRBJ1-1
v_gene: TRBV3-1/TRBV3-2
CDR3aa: ASSVASGTGVTEAF

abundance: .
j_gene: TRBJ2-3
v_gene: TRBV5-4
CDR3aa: ASSVRTSGTSTDTQY

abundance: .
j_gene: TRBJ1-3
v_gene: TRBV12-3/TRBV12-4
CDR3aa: ASSPGSGNTIY

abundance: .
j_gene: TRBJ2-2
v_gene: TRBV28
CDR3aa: ASNTIFNTGELF